This entry lists 22 T cell receptor beta chains sequenced from one sample in a study of T cells after yellow fever vaccination. TCRdb re-called the 5' RACE reads through MiXCR, storing one row per CDR3 protein. The sample has 500,000 to 650,000 distinct CDR3 sequences, roughly a sixth seen once. The material was PBMCs, obtained 5 days after the first yellow fever vaccination. These receptors came from a man between 18 and 29 years old who received the YFV17D yellow fever vaccine.

This clonotype was seen at least ten times. The rearrangement joins TRBV6-5 to TRBJ2-3; 7 bases line up with TRBD1. The V segment lost 2 bases and the J segment 2 bases; nucleotides outside the gene matches: 4. The CDR3 length is 15 residues. From germline, CDR1 is MNHEY and CDR2 SVGAGI. The CDR3 protein is CASSYRGQITDTQYF. The CDR3 nucleotides read TGTGCCAGCAGTTACAGGGGACAGATCACAGATACGCAGTATTTT.

This chain uses TRBV6-5 with TRBJ1-6; TRBD1 aligns across 8 bases. After removal of 2 bases from V and 9 bases from J, the junction contained 9 bases not matched to a gene. CDR3 length: 16 amino acids. Germline CDR1 reads MNHEY; CDR2 reads SVGAGI. The chain's CDR3 is CASSYPGTGGGSPLHF. CDR3 nucleotide sequence: TGTGCCAGCAGTTACCCTGGGACAGGCGGCGGTTCACCCCTCCACTTT.

The CDR3 loop reads CASSPRDRESTDTQYF. In DNA form, the CDR3 reads TGTGCCAGCAGCCCGAGGGACAGGGAAAGCACAGATACGCAGTATTTT. The rearrangement joins TRBV7-9 to TRBJ2-3; TRBD1 agrees at 9 bases. CDR3 size: 16 residues. The germline gives CDR1 SEHNR, CDR2 FQNEAQ (reference sequence). V was clipped by 5 bases and J by 0 bases; unmatched bases: 6.

At least ten counts were recorded for this clonotype. The chain has TRBV7-8 and TRBJ2-1, with 8 bases lining up with TRBD2. In germline, CDR1 is SGHVS, CDR2 FQNEAQ. This CDR3 region has 18 residues. With 5 bases clipped from V and 0 bases from J, the junction kept 12 bases outside the gene matches. The CDR3 reads CASSQHLLAERSYNEQFF. As DNA, the CDR3 is TGTGCCAGCAGCCAGCACCTACTAGCGGAACGCTCCTACAATGAGCAGTTCTTC.

The rearrangement joins TRBV9 to TRBJ2-5; 13 bases align to TRBD2. The CDR3 consists of 18 residues. V trimming: 4 bases; J trimming: 5 bases; junction bases outside the gene matches: 14. Germline V gene data show CDR1 as SGDLS and CDR2 as YYNGEE. In DNA form, the CDR3 reads TGTGCCAGCAGCCTTGGACTAGCGGGGGCGAAAGCCGGGGAGACCCAGTACTTC. This sequence encodes CASSLGLAGAKAGETQYF.

This clonotype was detected a few times. This chain joins TRBV7-2 and TRBJ2-1; 9 bases are shared with TRBD2. V lost 4 bases and J lost 7; bases outside the gene matches: 11. Germline V gives CDR1 SGHTA, CDR2 FQGNSA. The CDR3 runs 16 residues. CDR3 DNA sequence: TGTGCCAGCAGCTCGACGCGGGGGGGCCGTCAAAATGAGCAGTTCTTC. It translates to CASSSTRGGRQNEQFF.

The V gene is TRBV9, the J gene TRBJ2-3; 8 bases align to TRBD2. The CDR3 totals 17 residues. Losses at the gene ends were 3 bases for V and 8 bases for J; bases not matched to a gene: 17. Per germline, CDR1 SGDLS and CDR2 YYNGEE. CDR3 loop: CASSATTNGGAQGTQYF. CDR3 DNA: TGTGCCAGCAGCGCCACCACTAACGGGGGGGCACAAGGTACGCAGTATTTT.

The chain joins TRBV12-3 or TRBV12-4 to TRBJ2-6; D is undetermined. Trimming took off 8 bases at V and 3 bases at J, with 8 bases between the two ends. This CDR3 spans 13 amino acids. This chain's CDR3 is CASLVSGANVLTF. The DNA of the CDR3 is TGTGCCAGCCTCGTTAGTGGGGCCAACGTCCTGACTTTC.

This chain joins TRBV19 and TRBJ1-6; maybe TRBD1 (6 bases). V lost 10 bases to trimming and J lost 9 bases, with 22 bases between them. Per germline, CDR1 LNHDA and CDR2 SQIVND (reference sequence). This CDR3 contains 15 residues. CDR3 amino acids: CATRLGAPVGSPLHF. The DNA for the CDR3 is TGTGCCACCCGTCTGGGGGCCCCCGTCGGTTCACCCCTCCACTTT.

CDR3 DNA: TGTGCCAGCAGTTTTCCTAAGGAGACCCAGTACTTC. Its protein product is CASSFPKETQYF. The genes are TRBV6-5 and TRBJ2-5; D unclear. Per germline, CDR1 MNHEY and CDR2 SVGAGI. This CDR3 comprises 12 residues. Trimming stripped 4 bases from V and 5 bases from J, with 8 bases between.

The chain recombines TRBV7-8 with TRBJ1-2; TRBD1 agrees at 7 bases. J gave up 4 bases and V 5 bases, and 7 bases lay outside the gene matches. CDR3 length: 14 residues. CDR1 and CDR2 (germline): SGHVS, FQNEAQ. CDR3 DNA: TGTGCCAGCAGCAACGGACAGGCTCTCTATGGCTACACCTTC. It translates to CASSNGQALYGYTF.

The rearrangement joins TRBV6-4 to TRBJ2-1; 15 bases match TRBD2. Trimming took 4 bases from V and 6 from J; bases not matched to a gene: 1. The CDR3 is 15 amino acids. Germline CDR1 is MRHNA and CDR2 is SNTAGT. This CDR3 reads CASSGTSGGANEQFF. For the CDR3, the DNA is TGTGCCAGCAGTGGGACTAGCGGGGGGGCCAATGAGCAGTTCTTC.

This clonotype showed up just once. The J gene is TRBJ1-1, the V gene TRBV18; D is unresolved. Per the germline V gene, CDR1 is KGHSH and CDR2 is LQKENI. Trimming left V 4 bases short and J 1 base short, with 13 bases between. The CDR3 sequence is 15 residues long. CDR3 loop: CASSLLPGRNTEAFF. CDR3 sequence (DNA): TGTGCCAGCTCACTTTTGCCGGGAAGGAACACTGAAGCTTTCTTT.

This clonotype was found a few times. The chain employs TRBV9 and TRBJ2-5; D possibly corresponds to TRBD1 (5 bases). V was clipped by 4 bases and J by 5 bases, with 15 bases between them. The CDR3 has 14 amino acids. Germline CDR1 SGDLS, CDR2 YYNGEE. CDR3 DNA: TGTGCCAGCAGCCCCCGACTCAGGGTGGAGACCCAGTACTTC. As protein: CASSPRLRVETQYF.

The CDR3 spells CASSSPAGAPDEQFF. DNA for the CDR3: TGTGCCAGCAGCTCCCCAGCGGGGGCCCCGGATGAGCAGTTCTTC. The chain has TRBV5-6 and TRBJ2-1; 8 nucleotides line up with TRBD2. Germline assignment: CDR1 SGHDT and CDR2 YYEEEE. This CDR3 spans 15 amino acids. After removal of 3 bases from V and 8 bases from J, the junction contained 10 bases not matched to a gene.

This clonotype came up a few times. The CDR3 nucleotides are TGTGCCAGCAGCGAGGACGCTTATACGCAGTATTTT. Its protein product is CASSEDAYTQYF. The chain employs TRBV2 and TRBJ2-3; D ambiguous. V was cut by 6 bases and J by 7 bases, with 11 bases left in between. CDR1 and CDR2 (germline): SNHLY, FYNNEI. This CDR3 spans 12 amino acids.

This clonotype came up many times. The V call is TRBV9, the J call TRBJ2-3; D not certain. CDR3 length: 16 residues. Trimming removed 4 bases at V and 2 bases at J, with 17 bases between. CDR1 and CDR2 from the germline V gene are SGDLS and YYNGEE. CDR3 sequence reads: CASSRAHTTLTDTQYF. The CDR3 nucleotides read TGTGCCAGCAGCCGGGCCCATACGACTCTCACAGATACGCAGTATTTT.

The genes are TRBV5-1 and TRBJ1-1, with TRBD1 identical over 7 bases. The V gene end was trimmed by 7 bases and the J gene end by 0 bases; junction bases not matched to a gene: 15. CDR3 length equals 17 residues. Per the germline V gene, CDR1 is SGHRS and CDR2 is YFSETQ. This CDR3 is CASAHRGFGTMNTEAFF. DNA for the CDR3: TGCGCCAGCGCCCACAGGGGTTTCGGTACCATGAACACTGAAGCTTTCTTT.

The V gene is TRBV10-3, the J gene TRBJ1-6; 8 bases are shared with TRBD1. V was clipped by 2 bases and J by 12 bases; unmatched bases: 6. The CDR3 spans 14 residues. The germline V gene has CDR1 ENHRY and CDR2 SYGVKD. CDR3 residues: CAISEILTGVPLHF. In nucleotides, the CDR3 is TGTGCCATCAGTGAGATTCTGACAGGGGTACCCCTCCACTTT.

V usage is TRBV12-3 or TRBV12-4 and J usage is TRBJ2-1; 9 bases fit TRBD1. V lost 7 bases, J lost 8 bases, and 9 bases stayed unmatched. This CDR3 has 14 amino acids. The CDR3 sequence: CASKSTGGRYEQFF. CDR3 nucleotides: TGTGCCAGCAAATCAACAGGGGGCAGGTATGAGCAGTTCTTC.

This clonotype turned up a few times. The chain combines TRBV7-9 with TRBJ2-7; the D gene is possibly TRBD1 (5 bases). The germline CDR1 and CDR2 sequences are SEHNR and FQNEAQ (reference sequence). V lost 5 bases, J lost 2 bases, and 22 bases lay in between. The CDR3 has 17 residues. CDR3 residues: CASSRGLGDSFPYEQYF. The CDR3 DNA reads TGTGCCAGCAGCCGCGGCTTGGGTGACAGCTTCCCCTACGAGCAGTACTTC.

This clonotype was observed a handful of times. The chain links TRBV7-2 to TRBJ2-2; 8 nucleotides line up with TRBD2. J lost 1 base, V lost 2 bases, and 3 bases had no gene match. The CDR3 is 16 residues long. Per germline, CDR1 SGHTA and CDR2 FQGNSA. The CDR3 coding sequence is TGTGCCAGCAGCTTAATCGCGGGGGGGAACACCGGGGAGCTGTTTTTT. As protein: CASSLIAGGNTGELFF. Combining the CDR3 with reference TRBV7-2 and TRBJ2-2 gives the whole variable domain GAGVSQSPSNKVTEKGKDVELRCDPISGHTALYWYRQSLGQGLEFLIYFQGNSAPDKSGLPSDRFSAERTGGSVSTLTIQRTQQEDSAVYLCASSLIAGGNTGELFFGEGSRLTVL.